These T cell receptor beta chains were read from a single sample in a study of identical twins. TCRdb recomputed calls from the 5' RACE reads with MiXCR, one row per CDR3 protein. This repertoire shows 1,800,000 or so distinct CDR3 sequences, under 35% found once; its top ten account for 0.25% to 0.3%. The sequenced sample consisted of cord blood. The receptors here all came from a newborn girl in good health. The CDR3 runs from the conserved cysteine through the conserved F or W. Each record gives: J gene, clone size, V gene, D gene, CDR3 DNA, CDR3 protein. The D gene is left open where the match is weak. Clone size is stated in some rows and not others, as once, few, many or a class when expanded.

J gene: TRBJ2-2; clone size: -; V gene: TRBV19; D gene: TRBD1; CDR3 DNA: TGTGCCAGTAGTATGAGGACAGGGGGTATCGGGGAGCTGTTTTTT; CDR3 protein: CASSMRTGGIGELFF
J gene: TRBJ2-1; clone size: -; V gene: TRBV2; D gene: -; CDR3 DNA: TGTGCCAGTTGTGGACGGGGCTACAATGAGCAGTTCTTC; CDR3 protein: CASCGRGYNEQFF
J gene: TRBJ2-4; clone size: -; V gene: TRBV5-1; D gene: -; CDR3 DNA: TGCGCCAGCAGCTCTCGAGGTATCGGGGCCAAAAACATTCAGTACTTC; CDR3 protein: CASSSRGIGAKNIQYF
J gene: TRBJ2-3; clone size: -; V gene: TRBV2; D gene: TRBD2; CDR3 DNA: TGTGCCAGCCCACTAGCGGCACGCACAGATACGCAGTATTTT; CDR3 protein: CASPLAARTDTQYF
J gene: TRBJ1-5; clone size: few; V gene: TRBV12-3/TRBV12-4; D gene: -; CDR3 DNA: TGTGCCAGCAGATCCTCCCGTGAGCGGGGGAGGGAGGGTTGGCAGCCCCAGCATTTT; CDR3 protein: CASRSSRERGREGWQPQHF
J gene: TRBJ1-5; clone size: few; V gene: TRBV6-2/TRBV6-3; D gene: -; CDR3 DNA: TGTGCCAGCACCTCCTTCGGGGGAGGCAATCAGCCCCAGCATTTT; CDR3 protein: CASTSFGGGNQPQHF
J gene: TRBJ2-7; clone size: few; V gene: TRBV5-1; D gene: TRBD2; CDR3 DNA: TGCGCCAGCAGCTTGCAGGTGCGGGGGGTCGACGAGCAGTACTTC; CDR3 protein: CASSLQVRGVDEQYF
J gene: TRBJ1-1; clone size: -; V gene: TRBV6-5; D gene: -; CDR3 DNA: TGTGCCATCAGTCTCTCAGGGATAGCTTTCTTT; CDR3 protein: CAISLSGIAFF
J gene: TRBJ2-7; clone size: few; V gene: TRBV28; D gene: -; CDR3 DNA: TGTGCCAGCAGTCTCCCCACGGGGCTGTCTAGCGTCGCTACCTACGAGCAGTACTTC; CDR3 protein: CASSLPTGLSSVATYEQYF
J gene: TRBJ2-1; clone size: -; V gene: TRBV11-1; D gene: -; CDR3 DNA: TGTGCCAGCAGCTCCACGACAGACAATGAGCAGTTCTTC; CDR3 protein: CASSSTTDNEQFF
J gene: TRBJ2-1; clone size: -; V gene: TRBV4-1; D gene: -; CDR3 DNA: TGCGCCAGCAGCCCAGGCCGGGGAGTCTCCTACAATGAGCAGTTCTTC; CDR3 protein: CASSPGRGVSYNEQFF